This TCR beta chain was sequenced in a study of blood T cell repertoires in COVID-19 (dated by TCRdb to about 2020). For the wider study: Collaborator samples came from the United States, Italy and Spain and covered acute and convalescent phases of COVID-19. The prospective study material was composed of cDNA or gDNA derived from T cells, B-cell-depleted T cells, or PBMCs. Subjects who had been exposed to COVID-19, were actively infected with it, or had recovered from it provided the deeply sampled blood TCRbeta repertoires that made up the dataset. A freely available public database, intended as a resource for researchers studying the immune response to SARS-CoV-2, is where the repertoires were released. Samples came from the ongoing ImmuneRACE study (first 160 participants) plus 1,254 subjects from 6 global collaborators. Sample metadata almost always included a de-identified subject ID, COVID-19 status, age in years and sex. Where HLA class I and class II types were available, the types were taken from metadata supplied by the sample provider, not from assay-based typing. The research as a whole found: Clinical and demographic metadata were provided uncurated, with the amount varying by source and participant.

One collaborating source in Seattle enrolled patients while the patients were actively infected and followed the patients over time throughout the course of disease. Each collaborating institution followed its own protocols to collect whole blood in K2EDTA tubes. Collaborator samples were shipped for TCRbeta analysis as frozen whole blood, isolated PBMCs, or DNA extracted from either sample type. This clone appeared a few times. Its recognized antigen is unknown. The input lacks base qualities; no much larger clone sits a single base away. Unmatched junction bases come to 7, with V trimmed by 6 bases and J by 4 bases. CDR3 length: 14 amino acids, cysteine to phenylalanine. Left in the record is the CDR3 DNA by itself, 42 bases read in frame from the first base. According to the germline V gene (reference sequence), CDR1 reads SGHAT and CDR2 reads FQDESV. The immunoSEQ Assay, a bias-controlled multiplex PCR, was used to amplify TCRbeta CDR3 regions from genomic DNA. The authors processed their data as follows. Within the assay, amplification of reference gene primers was used to estimate how many nucleated cells each sample contained. To quantify the absolute abundance of each unique TCRbeta CDR3 rearrangement, sequence reads were collapsed and filtered. For each sample, productive Simpson clonality was calculated as the square root of Simpson's diversity index across productive rearrangements. Imported from immuneACCESS, the table was reduced by TCRdb to in-frame sequences with V and J called. These copies leave out some clones; in studies compared against another copy, an unresolved V gene accounts for under half, and the cause of the remainder is not known. V and J calls plus clone size are reproduced from that table; the DNA served to infer D and trimming. Here the sample has 230,000 or so clones; approximately 80% occur a single time. The ten largest clonotypes hold roughly 8% of the sample.

This clonotype was obtained from a woman older than 75 with COVID-19, enrolled during active disease. This receptor chain uses TRBV11-1 and TRBJ1-2, and 8 junction bases match TRBD1. The sequencing input was peripheral blood. The nucleotides read TGTGCCAGCAGTCTACAGGGGGGAACCTATGGCTACACCTTC. It translates to CASSLQGGTYGYTF.